These 29 T cell receptor beta chains originate from one sample sequenced in a study of CD8 T cells in ankylosing spondylitis. TCRdb re-derived calls from the 5' RACE reads in MiXCR, one entry per CDR3 protein. Of about 250,000 distinct CDR3 sequences listed, approximately 20% were seen once; the top ten hold under 40%. Material: blood, either unsorted or a sorted T cell fraction (not recorded which). Receptors were obtained from a male donor with ankylosing spondylitis or in good health (not recorded which).

The V call is TRBV12-3 or TRBV12-4, the J call TRBJ1-1; TRBD1 matches 7 bases. There are 15 residues in the CDR3. J lost 0 bases, V lost 6 bases, and 7 bases had no gene match. CDR3 region: CASSPGQLMNTEAFF. The CDR3, as DNA: TGTGCCAGCAGCCCGGGACAGCTCATGAACACTGAAGCTTTCTTT.

A single count supports this clonotype. J is TRBJ1-2 and V is TRBV15; no firm D call. Germline V gene data show CDR1 as LNHNV and CDR2 as YYDKDF (reference sequence). With 0 bases removed from V and 1 base from J, the gap between germline ends came to 3 bases. CDR3 length: 13 residues. As DNA, the CDR3 is TGTGCCACCAGCAGAGAAAATAACTATGGCTACACCTTC. It specifies CATSRENNYGYTF.

The genes are TRBV24-1 and TRBJ2-3; D not resolved. Germline lookup yields CDR1 KGHDR and CDR2 SFDVKD. Deletions cut 3 bases from V and 0 bases from J, with 12 bases between. The CDR3 has 16 amino acids. The DNA for the CDR3 is TGTGCCACCAGTGATCCCTCCCCCCGGAGCACAGATACGCAGTATTTT. Translating it yields CATSDPSPRSTDTQYF.

This rearrangement joins TRBV14 to TRBJ1-2; D is ambiguous. The CDR3 is 15 residues long. V lost 0 bases and J lost 2, with 10 bases in between. Looked up from germline, CDR1 is SGHDN and CDR2 is FVKESK. The CDR3 region has the DNA TGTGCCAGCAGCCAAGACCCACAGCGGAACTATGGCTACACCTTC. This gives the protein CASSQDPQRNYGYTF.

This sequence joins TRBV7-6 and TRBJ2-5; perhaps D is TRBD1 or TRBD2 (5 bases each). The CDR3 has 14 residues. Germline CDR1 is SGHVS and CDR2 is FNYEAQ. Trimming cost V 2 bases and J 2 bases, with 9 bases left between them. The CDR3 reads CASSLLGRQETQYF. The CDR3 region has the DNA TGTGCCAGCAGCTTACTGGGACGACAAGAGACCCAGTACTTC.

The rearrangement links TRBV2 to TRBJ2-7; D might be TRBD1 (7 bases). Trimming shortened V by 2 bases and J by 3 bases, and 11 bases separated the two germline ends. CDR3 length: 14 amino acids. Germline V gene data show CDR1 as SNHLY and CDR2 as FYNNEI. In DNA form, the CDR3 reads TGTGCCAGCAGTGAACACAGGGGAGGCTACGAGCAGTACTTC. Protein: CASSEHRGGYEQYF.

This clonotype was seen a handful of times. The chain employs TRBV10-3 and TRBJ2-5; D uncertain. The CDR3 has 14 residues. Germline V gene data show CDR1 as ENHRY and CDR2 as SYGVKD. V lost 2 bases and J 5 bases, leaving 12 bases between the germline ends. CDR3 sequence: CAISEAMVGETQYF. As DNA, the CDR3 is TGTGCCATCAGTGAGGCCATGGTCGGGGAGACCCAGTACTTC.

This clonotype was detected many times. The chain combines TRBV6-5 with TRBJ1-1; TRBD1 is a possible D gene (5 bases). Trimming cost V 4 bases and J 7 bases, with 10 bases left between them. The germline V gene encodes CDR1 MNHEY and CDR2 SVGAGI. CDR3 length equals 12 residues. The DNA for the CDR3 is TGTGCCAGCAGTTGGGGAGGGGTTGAAGCTTTCTTT. Encoded protein: CASSWGGVEAFF.

The table lists this clonotype with a few counts. The chain links TRBV15 to TRBJ2-5; tentatively, D is TRBD1 (6 bases). Looked up from germline, CDR1 is LNHNV and CDR2 is YYDKDF (reference sequence). This CDR3 contains 16 residues. V lost 0 bases and J lost 5, with 16 bases in between. CDR3 loop: CATSRDKYGQMETQYF. For the CDR3, the DNA is TGTGCCACCAGCAGAGATAAGTACGGACAGATGGAGACCCAGTACTTC.

This chain joins TRBV14 and TRBJ2-2; 7 bases agree with TRBD1. Germline V gene lookup returns CDR1 SGHDN and CDR2 FVKESK. Trimming at V came to 0 bases and at J to 5 bases, leaving 6 bases not matched to a gene. This CDR3 has 16 residues. In nucleotides, the CDR3 is TGTGCCAGCAGCCAAGAGAGGGACAGAGTTACCGGGGAGCTGTTTTTT. This gives the protein CASSQERDRVTGELFF.

There are a few counts of this clonotype. This chain connects TRBV13 to TRBJ2-3; TRBD1 or TRBD2 may be the D gene (5 bases each). This CDR3 contains 13 residues. The germline V gene has CDR1 PRHDT and CDR2 FYEKMQ (reference sequence). V lost 7 bases to trimming and J lost 9 bases, with 17 bases between them. The CDR3 coding sequence is TGTGCCAGCACCCTAAGCGATGAGGGGACGCAGTATTTT. The encoded protein is CASTLSDEGTQYF.

The chain employs TRBV14 and TRBJ2-7, with 12 bases matching TRBD2. Germline CDR1 is SGHDN and CDR2 is FVKESK. V shed 3 bases, J shed 3 bases, and the junction held 9 bases outside the gene matches. The CDR3 spans 17 residues. In nucleotides, the CDR3 is TGTGCCAGCAGCCACTCAGGACTAGCGGGAACCGACTACGAGCAGTACTTC. It encodes CASSHSGLAGTDYEQYF.

This clonotype appeared many times. J is TRBJ2-2 and V is TRBV5-1; D not resolved. The CDR3 totals 13 residues. Looked up from germline, CDR1 is SGHRS and CDR2 is YFSETQ. V lost 0 bases and J 5 bases, leaving 5 bases between the germline ends. The CDR3 DNA reads TGCGCCAGCAGCTTGGATAGGACCGGGGAGCTGTTTTTT. Its protein is CASSLDRTGELFF.

CDR3 residues: CASSLGTENEKLFF. CDR3 coding DNA: TGCGCCAGCAGCTTGGGGACGGAAAATGAAAAACTGTTTTTT. The chain joins TRBV5-1 to TRBJ1-4, with unresolved D. In germline, CDR1 is SGHRS, CDR2 YFSETQ. This CDR3 contains 14 residues. V was shortened by 0 bases and J by 5 bases, with 8 bases between the two germline ends.

This clonotype was recorded a few times. The chain employs TRBV6-1 and TRBJ2-1; TRBD2 aligns across 9 bases. Unmatched junction bases numbered 3, after V lost 3 bases and J lost 6 bases. The CDR3 has 14 amino acids. The germline CDR1 and CDR2 sequences are MNHNS and SASEGT. CDR3 residues: CASSDSGSPNEQFF. Here the CDR3 DNA reads TGTGCCAGCAGTGATAGCGGGAGCCCCAATGAGCAGTTCTTC.

This clonotype was seen ten or more times. The rearrangement joins TRBV9 to TRBJ2-7; 7 nucleotides agree with TRBD2. Germline V gene data show CDR1 as SGDLS and CDR2 as YYNGEE. This CDR3 spans 16 amino acids. V lost 0 bases, J lost 2 bases, and 8 bases stayed unmatched. The CDR3 DNA reads TGTGCCAGCAGCGTAGTTCCTTCTAGCGGTACCTACGAGCAGTACTTC. Protein product: CASSVVPSSGTYEQYF.

This clonotype has just a few counts. The CDR3 protein is CSATPGPSNEQFF. The CDR3 DNA sequence: TGCAGTGCGACCCCGGGACCAAGCAATGAGCAGTTCTTC. The chain uses TRBV20-1 and TRBJ2-1, with D possibly being TRBD1 or TRBD2 (5 bases each). This CDR3 comprises 13 residues. The germline V and J ends were trimmed by 6 bases and 6 bases, with 15 bases remaining between them. The germline gives CDR1 DFQATT, CDR2 SNEGSKA (reference sequence).

This clonotype has more than one count but fewer than ten. This chain links TRBV5-6 with TRBJ1-4; 9 positions agree with TRBD1. Trimming took 3 bases from V and 4 from J; bases not matched to a gene: 10. The CDR3 totals 17 residues. Germline CDR1 SGHDT, CDR2 YYEEEE. The CDR3 sequence is CASSSEQGAERNEKLFF. CDR3 DNA: TGTGCCAGCAGCTCTGAACAGGGGGCGGAACGTAATGAAAAACTGTTTTTT.

As to this clonotype: At one of its ends the junction is not consistent with the germline gene, which may arise from a read error. The chain couples TRBV12-3 or TRBV12-4 to TRBJ2-1, with TRBD2 matching over 10 bases. This CDR3 contains 16 residues. CDR3 sequence reads: CASSAWTSGVYIEQFF. CDR3 DNA: TGTGCCAGCAGTGCTTGGACTAGCGGAGTCTACATTGAGCAGTTCTTC.

The CDR3 DNA follows: TGCGCCAGCAGCCAATTGGGACTAGCGGGGCCCATCACAGATACGCAGTATTTT. Its protein product is CASSQLGLAGPITDTQYF. This chain uses TRBV4-1 with TRBJ2-3; 13 positions match TRBD2. The CDR3 contains 18 residues. From germline, CDR1 is MGHRA and CDR2 YSYEKL. Germline trimming cut 2 bases from V and 2 bases from J; bases unmatched to any gene: 7.

CDR3: CASSSGTSGRALNEQFF. The DNA of the CDR3 is TGTGCCAGCAGTTCCGGGACTAGCGGGAGGGCGTTAAATGAGCAGTTCTTC. V gene TRBV12-3 or TRBV12-4 combines with J gene TRBJ2-1, with TRBD2 matching 16 bases. Trimming at V came to 4 bases and at J to 7 bases, leaving 7 bases not matched to a gene. This CDR3 is built from 17 residues.

This clonotype showed up just a few times. The V gene is TRBV7-8, the J gene TRBJ2-7, with 11 bases lining up with TRBD2. CDR3 size: 17 residues. CDR1 SGHVS and CDR2 FQNEAQ come from the germline V gene. The ends lost 4 bases at V and 3 bases at J; junction bases unmatched: 11. The DNA of the CDR3 is TGTGCCAGCAGCTCAGAGCCGGGTGGACTAGCGGGCTACGAGCAGTACTTC. This gives the protein CASSSEPGGLAGYEQYF.

A few counts support this clonotype. CDR3 bases: TGTGCCAGCAGTATGGTAGGGCAGGCATCCTCCTACGAGCAGTACTTC. Protein product: CASSMVGQASSYEQYF. The V and J genes are TRBV12-3 or TRBV12-4 and TRBJ2-7; D is unresolved. This CDR3 has 16 residues. The V gene lost 5 bases and the J gene lost 0 bases, with 17 bases spanning the gap.

This clonotype was observed many times. The V call is TRBV4-1, the J call TRBJ2-1, with D hard to call. V lost 0 bases, J lost 2 bases, and 8 bases lay in between. Germline V gene lookup returns CDR1 MGHRA and CDR2 YSYEKL. The CDR3 consists of 15 residues. The CDR3 is CASSQESTTYNEQFF. The CDR3 bases are TGCGCCAGCAGCCAAGAATCTACGACCTACAATGAGCAGTTCTTC.

The rearrangement links TRBV29-1 to TRBJ1-2; 7 bases line up with TRBD1. There are 12 residues in the CDR3. CDR1 is SQVTM and CDR2 is ANQGSEA in the germline V gene. Trimming cost V 7 bases and J 1 base; bases outside gene matches: 3. DNA for the CDR3: TGCAGCGCCCCAGGGGGTAACTATGGCTACACCTTC. Its protein is CSAPGGNYGYTF.

This chain uses TRBV20-1 with TRBJ2-5; weak D call: TRBD2 (6 bases). Germline CDR1 reads DFQATT; CDR2 reads SNEGSKA (reference sequence). V was shortened by 0 bases and J by 5 bases, with 16 bases between the two germline ends. CDR3 length: 15 amino acids. The CDR3 nucleotides are TGCAGTGCTAGAGATTTCCAGCGGGTGGATGAGACCCAGTACTTC. The encoded protein is CSARDFQRVDETQYF.

The rearrangement links TRBV2 to TRBJ2-1, with no clear D. CDR3 length: 12 residues. The ends were cut back, 3 bases at V and 7 bases at J, with 7 bases in the middle. Germline CDR1 is SNHLY and CDR2 is FYNNEI. CDR3 protein: CASSDQANEQFF. CDR3 sequence (DNA): TGTGCCAGCAGTGATCAAGCGAATGAGCAGTTCTTC.

The CDR3 is CASSQDVRGGPTFGEAFF. CDR3 DNA: TGTGCCAGCAGCCAAGATGTTCGCGGGGGCCCAACTTTCGGTGAAGCTTTCTTT. The genes are TRBV4-2 and TRBJ1-1, with D perhaps TRBD1 (6 bases). CDR1 and CDR2 from the germline V gene are LGHNA and YNFKEQ. The germline V and J ends were trimmed by 0 bases and 7 bases, with 24 bases remaining between them. There are 18 residues in the CDR3.

This clonotype was observed a handful of times. This chain links TRBV5-1 with TRBJ2-2; D gene uncertain. The CDR3 contains 13 residues. Germline lookup yields CDR1 SGHRS and CDR2 YFSETQ. V was trimmed by 4 bases and J by 2 bases, leaving 6 bases between them. This chain's CDR3 is CASSGENTGELFF. The CDR3 DNA reads TGCGCCAGCAGCGGCGAAAACACCGGGGAGCTGTTTTTT.